Presented here are 24 T cell receptor beta chains from one specimen sequenced in a study of blood T cell repertoires in COVID-19. The table came from immunoSEQ multiplex PCR; TCRdb's copy has only in-frame clones and leaves some out. The sample lists around 150,000 clones; approximately 85% were seen once. The sample consisted of peripheral blood. The receptors were gathered from a woman aged 60-75 years with COVID-19, enrolled during active disease.

This chain links TRBV7-6 with TRBJ1-1; TRBD1 aligns across 8 bases. Trimming took 1 base from V and 2 from J; bases not matched to a gene: 3. This CDR3 is 15 amino acids long. CDR1 is SGHVS and CDR2 is FNYEAQ in the germline V gene. CDR3 bases: TGTGCCAGCAGCTTAGGGGCAGGGGGCAACACTGAAGCTTTCTTT. Translated, it gives CASSLGAGGNTEAFF.

The rearrangement uses TRBV6-5 and TRBJ2-1; 13 bases map to TRBD2. This CDR3 is built from 14 residues. The germline V gene has CDR1 MNHEY and CDR2 SVGAGI. J lost 7 bases, V lost 4 bases, and 1 base had no gene match. The CDR3 sequence is CASSLTSGRNEQFF. CDR3 coding DNA: TGTGCCAGCAGTTTGACTAGCGGGAGGAATGAGCAGTTCTTC.

The gene calls are TRBV7-8 and TRBJ2-2; 9 bases are shared with TRBD1. The CDR3 length is 14 residues. CDR1 is SGHVS and CDR2 is FQNEAQ in the germline V gene. J was trimmed by 6 bases and V by 4 bases; bases with no gene match: 3. The CDR3, as DNA: TGTGCCAGCAGCTGGGGACAGGGTCCCGGGGAGCTGTTTTTT. This translates into CASSWGQGPGELFF. Full variable domain (remainder filled in from reference TRBV7-8 and TRBJ2-2): GAGVSQSPRYKVAKRGQDVALRCDPISGHVSLFWYQQALGQGPEFLTYFQNEAQLDKSGLPSDRFFAERPEGSVSTLKIQRTQQEDSAVYLCASSWGQGPGELFFGEGSRLTVL.

The rearrangement links TRBV7-3 to TRBJ2-3, with 7 nucleotides matching TRBD2. CDR1 is SGHTA and CDR2 is FQGTGA in the germline V gene. V was pared by 4 bases and J by 5 bases, with 6 bases of the junction left unmatched. The CDR3 has 14 amino acids. CDR3 sequence reads: CASSSPGLRDTQYF. The CDR3 bases are TGTGCCAGCAGCTCTCCGGGACTACGAGATACGCAGTATTTT.

The chain employs TRBV5-1 and TRBJ2-1, with 8 bases aligning to TRBD2. Germline loops: CDR1 SGHRS, CDR2 YFSETQ. CDR3 length: 16 residues. V trimming: 4 bases; J trimming: 0 bases; junction bases outside the gene matches: 6. The CDR3 DNA is TGCGCCAGCAGCCCGGTCAGCGGGAGCTCCTACAATGAGCAGTTCTTC. Translation gives CASSPVSGSSYNEQFF.

The chain couples TRBV27 to TRBJ1-3; weak D call: TRBD1 (5 bases). With 2 bases removed from V and 1 base from J, the gap between germline ends came to 9 bases. Looked up from germline, CDR1 is MNHEY and CDR2 is SMNVEV (reference sequence). This CDR3 comprises 15 residues. This CDR3 reads CASSLQGQSGNTIYF. The DNA for the CDR3 is TGTGCCAGCAGTTTACAGGGCCAATCTGGAAACACCATATATTTT.

This clone has only one observation. The chain combines TRBV7-9 with TRBJ2-3; TRBD2 matches 11 bases. With V trimmed by 5 bases and J by 1 base, 2 bases remained unmatched. This CDR3 spans 15 amino acids. Germline lookup yields CDR1 SEHNR and CDR2 FQNEAQ (reference sequence). The CDR3 DNA is TGTGCCAGCAGCGCACTAGCGGGGGGCACAGATACGCAGTATTTT. Residues: CASSALAGGTDTQYF. The full variable domain, its missing parts supplied by reference TRBV7-9 and TRBJ2-3, is DTGVSQNPRHKITKRGQNVTFRCDPISEHNRLYWYRQTLGQGPEFLTYFQNEAQLEKSRLLSDRFSAERPKGSFSTLEIQRTEQGDSAMYLCASSALAGGTDTQYFGPGTRLTVL.

V gene TRBV6-1 combines with J gene TRBJ1-5; D not resolved. V was shortened by 0 bases and J by 2 bases, with 8 bases between the two germline ends. The length of the CDR3 is 15 residues. Germline CDR1 is MNHNS and CDR2 is SASEGT. The chain's CDR3 is CASSEAGPRNQPQHF. For the CDR3, the DNA is TGTGCCAGCAGTGAAGCCGGTCCCCGCAATCAGCCCCAGCATTTT.

The rearrangement links TRBV6-5 to TRBJ1-2; 7 bases fit TRBD1. The CDR3 covers 16 residues. CDR1 and CDR2 (germline): MNHEY, SVGAGI. With 4 bases clipped from V and 1 base from J, the junction kept 9 bases outside the gene matches. The CDR3 spells CASSSRTGRNNYGYTF. CDR3 DNA sequence: TGTGCCAGCAGTTCTCGGACAGGACGGAATAACTATGGCTACACCTTC.

This clone occurred a few times. The chain uses TRBV6-5 and TRBJ1-2; D might be TRBD1 (5 bases). Per the germline V gene, CDR1 is MNHEY and CDR2 is SVGAGI. V lost 7 bases and J 8 bases, leaving 20 bases between the germline ends. The CDR3 extends over 14 amino acids. CDR3 residues: CASTRDSNLGGYTF. The CDR3 DNA sequence: TGTGCCAGCACTAGGGACTCCAATTTAGGAGGCTACACCTTC.

The CDR3 is CASSLGTGDEQYF. Here the CDR3 DNA reads TGTGCCAGCTCATTGGGGACAGGGGACGAGCAGTACTTC. The chain is built from TRBV18 and TRBJ2-7; 10 bases map to TRBD1. This CDR3 spans 13 amino acids. Germline CDR1 and CDR2: KGHSH and LQKENI. Trimming removed 5 bases from V and 5 bases from J; junction bases left unmatched: 3.

This clone was recorded only once. The chain couples TRBV6-5 to TRBJ2-1; 7 positions match TRBD2. The germline gives CDR1 MNHEY, CDR2 SVGAGI. Trimming took 2 bases from V and 8 from J; bases not matched to a gene: 9. The CDR3 has 15 residues. The CDR3 region is CASSYLASGRDEQFF. The CDR3 coding sequence is TGTGCCAGCAGTTACCTGGCTAGCGGAAGGGATGAGCAGTTCTTC.

The chain links TRBV6-5 to TRBJ1-4; D remains unclear. Trimming pared 1 base from V and 8 bases from J, leaving 14 bases between. The CDR3 has 15 amino acids. CDR1 is MNHEY and CDR2 is SVGAGI in the germline V gene. As DNA, the CDR3 is TGTGCCAGCAGTTACTTCGGCCAGGAGGGCGAAAAACTGTTTTTT. Amino acid sequence: CASSYFGQEGEKLFF.

This rearrangement joins TRBV15 to TRBJ1-1, with 9 positions matching TRBD1. The CDR3 loop spans 16 amino acids. The V gene's germline CDR1 is LNHNV and CDR2 YYDKDF (reference sequence). The trim removed 1 base at V and 3 bases at J, leaving 6 bases unmatched. The CDR3 reads CATSRGNRGRDTEAFF. CDR3 sequence (DNA): TGTGCCACCAGCAGAGGTAACAGGGGGCGGGACACTGAAGCTTTCTTT.

The rearrangement joins TRBV29-1 to TRBJ1-1; TRBD1 aligns across 8 bases. V lost 7 bases, J lost 1 base, and 2 bases stayed unmatched. The CDR3 sequence is 12 residues long. Germline-derived CDR1 and CDR2 are SQVTM and ANQGSEA. CDR3 loop: CSAGTGNTEAFF. The CDR3 DNA reads as TGCAGCGCCGGGACAGGGAACACTGAAGCTTTCTTT.

This clone was counted once. The CDR3 sequence is CASSPSPQGAYNEQFF. As DNA, the CDR3 is TGTGCCAGCAGCCCCTCCCCACAGGGGGCATACAATGAGCAGTTCTTC. V usage is TRBV9 and J usage is TRBJ2-1, with 9 bases matching TRBD1. Trimming removed 4 bases from V and 4 bases from J; junction bases left unmatched: 9. Per the germline V gene, CDR1 is SGDLS and CDR2 is YYNGEE. This CDR3 region has 16 residues.

J is TRBJ2-5 and V is TRBV29-1, with D maybe TRBD1 (6 bases). V lost 8 bases and J lost 5, with 15 bases in between. Germline CDR1 and CDR2: SQVTM and ANQGSEA. CDR3 length equals 12 residues. The CDR3: CSSSRGGETQYF. CDR3 sequence (DNA): TGCAGCTCGAGCAGGGGCGGTGAGACCCAGTACTTC.

The J gene is TRBJ1-1, the V gene TRBV27; the match to TRBD1 covers 8 bases. The CDR3 length is 15 residues. The V gene end was trimmed by 1 base and the J gene end by 0 bases; junction bases not matched to a gene: 1. Germline V gene data show CDR1 as MNHEY and CDR2 as SMNVEV (reference sequence). CDR3 amino acids: CASSLWTGLNTEAFF. CDR3 coding DNA: TGTGCCAGCAGTTTATGGACAGGGCTGAACACTGAAGCTTTCTTT.

The gene calls are TRBV27 and TRBJ1-2; D call uncertain. V was trimmed by 0 bases and J by 2 bases, leaving 10 bases between them. The CDR3 is 15 residues long. Germline CDR1 is MNHEY and CDR2 is SMNVEV (reference sequence). The CDR3 DNA reads TGTGCCAGCAGTTTATCGTGGCCGCCCAACTATGGCTACACCTTC. The encoded protein is CASSLSWPPNYGYTF.

This clone was observed a handful of times. The chain couples TRBV29-1 to TRBJ2-2; 7 bases are a match to TRBD1. Germline V gene data show CDR1 as SQVTM and CDR2 as ANQGSEA. Losses at the gene ends were 6 bases for V and 5 bases for J; bases not matched to a gene: 3. CDR3 length: 12 residues. The CDR3 loop is CSVNRGTGELFF. CDR3 DNA: TGCAGCGTGAACAGGGGTACCGGGGAGCTGTTTTTT.

The V call is TRBV11-3, the J call TRBJ2-3; D remains unclear. V lost 1 base, J lost 0 bases, and 11 bases lay in between. Germline values: CDR1 SGHNT, CDR2 YENEEA. This CDR3 contains 16 residues. The CDR3 sequence: CASSLGGRSSTDTQYF. CDR3 sequence (DNA): TGTGCCAGCAGCTTAGGAGGTCGGTCTAGCACAGATACGCAGTATTTT.

This chain connects TRBV12-2 to TRBJ2-2; the table's D call TRBD1 went unverified against the DNA. TRBV12-2 is noted as a pseudogene. This CDR3 contains 19 residues. CDR3 DNA: TGTGCAAGTCGCTTACCCAGTTATCAGGGACAGGGGACCACCGGGGAGCTGTTTTTT. Amino acids: CASRLPSYQGQGTTGELFF.

The sample holds one count of this clone. V gene TRBV29-1 combines with J gene TRBJ1-2; possible D gene TRBD1, 5 bases. Germline CDR1 is SQVTM and CDR2 is ANQGSEA. The CDR3 contains 12 residues. V lost 5 bases, J lost 0 bases, and 7 bases lay in between. The CDR3 coding sequence is TGCAGCGTTACGGACACTAACTATGGCTACACCTTC. As protein: CSVTDTNYGYTF. The full variable domain, in which reference TRBV29-1 and TRBJ1-2 provide the parts outside the CDR3, is SAVISQKPSRDICQRGTSLTIQCQVDSQVTMMFWYRQQPGQSLTLIATANQGSEATYESGFVIDKFPISRPNLTFSTLTVSNMSPEDSSIYLCSVTDTNYGYTFGSGTRLTVV.

The chain is built from TRBV9 and TRBJ2-1; 7 bases are shared with TRBD1. The germline gives CDR1 SGDLS, CDR2 YYNGEE. CDR3 length equals 12 residues. The V gene end was trimmed by 3 bases and the J gene end by 14 bases; junction bases not matched to a gene: 8. The CDR3 region is CASSASTGYKFF. The CDR3 DNA is TGTGCCAGCAGCGCTTCGACAGGGTACAAGTTCTTC.